Listed below are T cell receptor beta chains from one sample, sequenced in a study of CD8 T cells in Susac syndrome. Each CDR3 protein gets one entry after TCRdb re-called the immunoSEQ multiplex PCR reads with MiXCR. This repertoire shows about 84,000 distinct CDR3 sequences, roughly 91% found once; its top ten account for 0.32%. Sequencing was performed on CD8+ T cells from PBMCs. The receptor source for this set is a human donor in good health. The CDR3 runs from the conserved cysteine through the conserved F or W.

>TRBV7-9|TRBJ1-1
CASSSETGVNTEAFF
>TRBV6-5|TRBJ2-2
CASSRGSGELFF
>TRBV12-3/TRBV12-4|TRBJ1-1
CASRRQGRNTEAFF
>TRBV5-6|TRBJ1-5
CASSWGRQPQHF
>TRBV2|TRBJ1-2
CAMDRGTGDYGYTF
>TRBV6-2/TRBV6-3|TRBJ2-3
CASSQMEASTDTQYF
>TRBV7-8|TRBJ2-7
CASSSTLGYEQYF
>TRBV29-1|TRBJ1-1
CSESTGWNTEAFF
>TRBV4-2|TRBJ1-5
CASSPNEVSGQPQHF
>TRBV6-5|TRBJ2-7
CASSYSMAGEFHEQYF
>TRBV3-1|TRBJ2-3
CASRLAGGSRTDTQYF
>TRBV6-5|TRBJ2-5
CASSSGGGSQETQYF
>TRBV4-1|TRBJ1-1
CASSRPGLTNTEAFF
>TRBV7-9|TRBJ2-5
CASSWTVQETQYF
>TRBV29-1|TRBJ1-1
CSVLGGANTEAFF
>TRBV9|TRBJ2-1
CASSPWTSGGNEQFF
>TRBV6-5|TRBJ2-2
CASSYRLQNTGELFF
>TRBV12-3/TRBV12-4|TRBJ2-1
CASSAGTGGVINEQFF
>TRBV29-1|TRBJ1-1
CSVVPDDSNTEAFF
>TRBV4-2|TRBJ1-6
CASSQGGDNSPLHF
>TRBV4-1|TRBJ2-7
CASSQVDSFTASYEQYF
>TRBV6-5|TRBJ2-2
CASSYRGTGELFF
>TRBV6-2/TRBV6-3|TRBJ2-3
CASSYVRDTQYF
>TRBV20-1|TRBJ1-5
CSAGDLGGKHQPQHF
>TRBV20-1|TRBJ1-4
CSARDVAGINEKLFF
>TRBV12-2|TRBJ1-2
CASRTTGQYNYGYTF
>TRBV4-1|TRBJ2-1
CASSQDWGQVRNEQFF
>TRBV6-5|TRBJ2-1
CASSYSIGFPGNEQFF
>TRBV14|TRBJ2-2
CASSRGLAGGYRATGELFF
>TRBV7-9|TRBJ2-1
CASSPGEYNEQFF
>TRBV7-2|TRBJ2-1
CASSPIGYEQFF
>TRBV2|TRBJ1-2
CASSRQYGYTF
>TRBV12-3/TRBV12-4|TRBJ1-2
CASTFSDREQGYTF
>TRBV2|TRBJ1-1
CASGYPEAFF
>TRBV7-6|TRBJ2-7
CASSLLGELGYEQYF
>TRBV11-2|TRBJ2-1
CASSVTDVANEQFF
>TRBV6-1|TRBJ2-6
CASTHRAGGETGANVLTF
>TRBV9|TRBJ2-7
CASSVEEGISYEQYF
>TRBV4-1|TRBJ2-1
CASSQVGQTYNEQFF
>TRBV7-6|TRBJ2-3
CASSSSSGGADTQYF
>TRBV7-9|TRBJ1-2
CASSSGRSPSYGYTF
>TRBV7-9|TRBJ2-3
CASSLWSPTQYF
>TRBV5-4|TRBJ2-5
CASSPGGGGLETQYF
>TRBV27|TRBJ1-3
CASSLSIKAENTIYF
>TRBV28|TRBJ2-7
CASSPGLAGGVYEQYF
>TRBV7-8|TRBJ2-5
CASSFQGSAETQYF
>TRBV7-9|TRBJ1-5
CASSLEVGQGLEHQPQHF
>TRBV5-6|TRBJ2-7
CASSWAWGNYEQYF
>TRBV29-1|TRBJ2-7
CSVEGEGAYEQYF
>TRBV20-1|TRBJ1-6
CSASTNEGSPLHF
>TRBV6-5|TRBJ1-2
CASSGGRLNYGYTF